A single sample gave rise to the 21 T cell receptor beta chains below, sequenced in a study of blood T cells in healthy people across ages. The second PCR ran roughly 7 to 12 cycles with a sample-barcoded 5' primer and J-beta primers. One entry per CDR3 protein results from TCRdb running MiXCR on the 5' RACE reads. Found here are hundreds of thousands of distinct CDR3 sequences, roughly 41% of them singletons; the top ten hold around 30%. Sequencing was performed on blood. Receptor source: an elderly man in good health.

This clonotype was seen once. The chain joins TRBV19 to TRBJ2-1; D is ambiguous. Germline lookup yields CDR1 LNHDA and CDR2 SQIVND (reference sequence). The CDR3 consists of 12 residues. Trimming took 3 bases from V and 9 from J, leaving 9 bases between them. The CDR3, as DNA: TGTGCCAGTAGTATTCTAGTGGGTGAGCAGTTCTTC. Its translation: CASSILVGEQFF.

In its sample, this clonotype was seen a few times. This chain joins TRBV7-9 and TRBJ2-7, with D maybe TRBD2 (7 bases). The CDR3 is made up of 15 amino acids. CDR1 and CDR2 from the germline V gene are SEHNR and FQNEAQ (reference sequence). The V end lost 2 bases, the J end lost 2 bases, and 13 bases lay between the germline ends. CDR3 loop: CASSLRTGRAYEQYF. In DNA form, the CDR3 reads TGTGCCAGCAGCTTAAGAACAGGGAGGGCCTACGAGCAGTACTTC.

This clonotype was counted between two and nine times. The chain uses TRBV12-3 or TRBV12-4 and TRBJ1-5; D is undetermined. Trimming shortened V by 5 bases and J by 5 bases, and 4 bases separated the two germline ends. This CDR3 spans 11 amino acids. The CDR3 region has the DNA TGTGCCAGCAGTCATTATCAGCCCCAGCATTTT. Protein: CASSHYQPQHF.

The chain is built from TRBV12-3 or TRBV12-4 and TRBJ2-4; D gene uncertain. The J call is doubtful: the DNA matches TRBJ2-7 better. This CDR3 is built from 14 residues. CDR3 sequence (DNA): TGTGCCAGCAGCCTCAAAACCCCTTTAGGCGAGCAGTACTTC. The encoded protein is CASSLKTPLGEQYF.

The CDR3 region is CASSPVSYGGTADNEQFF. In DNA, the CDR3 is TGTGCCAGCTCACCAGTGTCCTACGGCGGGACGGCCGACAATGAGCAGTTCTTC. The chain couples TRBV18 to TRBJ2-1; tentative D call: TRBD2 (6 bases). The V end lost 2 bases, the J end lost 5 bases, and 22 bases lay between the germline ends. Germline lookup yields CDR1 KGHSH and CDR2 LQKENI. The CDR3 consists of 18 residues.

This clonotype was detected a few times. This chain uses TRBV5-1 with TRBJ2-3, with a possible D match to TRBD1 (6 bases). The CDR3 sequence is 16 residues long. V dropped 0 bases and J dropped 1 base, with 12 bases sitting between them. Germline V gene lookup returns CDR1 SGHRS and CDR2 YFSETQ. CDR3 protein: CASSLGGPKRTDTQYF. Here the CDR3 DNA reads TGCGCCAGCAGCTTGGGGGGGCCCAAGCGCACAGATACGCAGTATTTT.

V and J are TRBV6-2 or TRBV6-3 and TRBJ2-7; a possible D gene is TRBD2 (5 bases). V dropped 10 bases and J dropped 2 bases, with 12 bases sitting between them. Germline V lookup: CDR1 MNHEY, CDR2 SVGEGT. The CDR3 consists of 12 residues. This CDR3 is CATGSFTYEQYF. The CDR3 coding sequence is TGTGCCACGGGGTCCTTCACCTACGAGCAGTACTTC.

V is TRBV4-1 and J is TRBJ2-5, with D tentatively TRBD1 (6 bases). Trimming cost V 1 base and J 0 bases, with 9 bases left between them. The CDR3 covers 15 residues. CDR1 and CDR2 (germline): MGHRA, YSYEKL. CDR3 nucleotide sequence: TGCGCCAGCAGCCAAGGGACAGAGTACCAAGAGACCCAGTACTTC. It specifies CASSQGTEYQETQYF.

The rearrangement links TRBV6-5 to TRBJ2-7, with 7 bases fitting TRBD2. The CDR3 is 14 residues long. Germline V lookup: CDR1 MNHEY, CDR2 SVGAGI. The ends lost 8 bases at V and 7 bases at J; junction bases unmatched: 14. The CDR3 DNA is TGTGCCAGCGGTTCTGGGGGAGCGGGAAGAGAGCAGTACTTC. This gives the protein CASGSGGAGREQYF.

In this sample, this clonotype turned up a few times. The chain has TRBV5-5 and TRBJ2-5; D remains unclear. The CDR3 is made up of 14 amino acids. V was pared by 2 bases and J by 1 base, with 9 bases between. Germline CDR1 and CDR2: SGHKS and YYEKEE (reference sequence). CDR3 bases: TGTGCCAGCAGCTTCGGTTTTGTCCAAGAGACCCAGTACTTC. It specifies CASSFGFVQETQYF. Filled out from reference TRBV5-5 and TRBJ2-5, the complete variable domain reads DAGVTQSPTHLIKTRGQQVTLRCSPISGHKSVSWYQQVLGQGPQFIFQYYEKEERGRGNFPDRFSARQFPNYSSELNVNALLLGDSALYLCASSFGFVQETQYFGPGTRLLVL.

As for this clonotype: A much larger clone differs from this one at a single base, so this may be a read error. The rearrangement links TRBV29-1 to TRBJ2-7; 11 bases agree with TRBD1. This CDR3 is 14 amino acids long. Germline V CDR1 and CDR2: SQVTM, ANQGSEA. The CDR3 DNA follows: TGCAGCGTTGCGGGGACAGGGGGATACTACAAGCAGTACTTC. Translating it yields CSVAGTGGYYKQYF.

The V and J genes are TRBV3-1 and TRBJ2-4; 7 nucleotides agree with TRBD2. TRBJ2-7 explains the end of the DNA better; the J call may be wrong. CDR3 size: 14 residues. CDR1 LGHDT and CDR2 YNNKEL come from the germline V gene (reference sequence). CDR3 coding DNA: TGTGCCAGCAGCCCATGGGGGGAGGGCTACGAGCAGTACTTC. Its translation: CASSPWGEGYEQYF.

The V and J genes are TRBV29-1 and TRBJ2-1; 13 nucleotides match TRBD2. The CDR3 has 14 residues. The germline gives CDR1 SQVTM, CDR2 ANQGSEA. The junction had 14 bases not matched to a gene; V was cut back by 8 bases and J by 13 bases. This CDR3 reads CSHTSGGALETQFF. The CDR3 nucleotides read TGCAGCCATACTAGCGGGGGGGCCTTAGAGACCCAGTTCTTC.

The chain couples TRBV20-1 to TRBJ2-1; 11 positions match TRBD2. The CDR3 consists of 13 residues. Trimming took 4 bases from V and 9 from J; bases not matched to a gene: 5. The germline V gene has CDR1 DFQATT and CDR2 SNEGSKA (reference sequence). CDR3 coding DNA: TGCAGTGCTATACTAGCGGGAGTTAGTGAGCAGTTCTTC. It is translated as CSAILAGVSEQFF.

DNA of the CDR3: TGTGCCAGCAGCCAAGATCGCGGGAGTAAATCCTACGAGCAGTACTTC. It is translated as CASSQDRGSKSYEQYF. The chain has TRBV3-1 and TRBJ2-7; 7 nucleotides agree with TRBD2. Trimming took 0 bases from V and 1 from J; bases not matched to a gene: 6. This CDR3 spans 16 amino acids. Germline V CDR1 and CDR2: LGHDT, YNNKEL (reference sequence).

This sequence joins TRBV29-1 and TRBJ2-5, with a tentative D call TRBD2 (7 bases). Germline CDR1 is SQVTM and CDR2 is ANQGSEA. Trimming removed 7 bases at V and 7 bases at J, with 19 bases between. There are 13 residues in the CDR3. The chain's CDR3 is CSALIGGGWTQYF. CDR3 in DNA: TGCAGCGCGCTGATTGGGGGGGGCTGGACCCAGTACTTC. The full variable domain, rest sourced from reference TRBV29-1 and TRBJ2-5, is SAVISQKPSRDICQRGTSLTIQCQVDSQVTMMFWYRQQPGQSLTLIATANQGSEATYESGFVIDKFPISRPNLTFSTLTVSNMSPEDSSIYLCSALIGGGWTQYFGPGTRLLVL.

The CDR3 DNA reads TGTGCCAGCAGTGAGCGGGAGGGCGGTAAAAATGAGCAGTTCTTC. Translation gives CASSEREGGKNEQFF. The chain employs TRBV6-2 or TRBV6-3 and TRBJ2-1, with 10 bases fitting TRBD2. With V trimmed by 5 bases and J by 7 bases, 8 bases remained unmatched. The CDR3 contains 15 residues. Germline lookup yields CDR1 MNHEY and CDR2 SVGEGT.

This clonotype was counted many times. This chain connects TRBV6-1 to TRBJ2-3; 9 nucleotides agree with TRBD1. Trimming removed 7 bases from V and 3 bases from J; junction bases left unmatched: 20. CDR3 length equals 19 residues. CDR1 MNHNS and CDR2 SASEGT come from the germline V gene. CDR3 sequence (DNA): TGTGCCAGCACCTCAAGGGTTTTTATGACAGGGGGGTTGACAGATACGCAGTATTTT. Amino acids: CASTSRVFMTGGLTDTQYF.

The sample holds a few counts of this clonotype. The rearrangement links TRBV20-1 to TRBJ2-1; 9 nucleotides match TRBD2. The length of the CDR3 is 16 residues. From germline, CDR1 is DFQATT and CDR2 SNEGSKA (reference sequence). The V gene end was trimmed by 4 bases and the J gene end by 5 bases; junction bases not matched to a gene: 12. The CDR3 sequence: CSATTVSGRGHNEQFF. DNA for the CDR3: TGCAGTGCTACCACTGTTAGCGGGAGAGGCCACAATGAGCAGTTCTTC.

This clonotype came up many times. V is TRBV7-6 and J is TRBJ2-7; 8 bases are a match to TRBD1. Germline CDR1 reads SGHVS; CDR2 reads FNYEAQ. The CDR3 covers 16 residues. Trimming removed 1 base from V and 1 base from J; junction bases left unmatched: 6. CDR3 sequence reads: CASSLGQGAPSYEQYF. CDR3 in DNA: TGTGCCAGCAGCTTAGGTCAGGGGGCCCCTTCCTACGAGCAGTACTTC.

This clonotype came up a few times. V is TRBV20-1 and J is TRBJ2-1; 11 nucleotides agree with TRBD2. The CDR3 contains 15 residues. V shed 7 bases, J shed 2 bases, and the junction held 7 bases outside the gene matches. Germline CDR1 is DFQATT and CDR2 is SNEGSKA (reference sequence). CDR3 DNA: TGCAGTGTAACGACTAGCGGGGCCACCTACAATGAGCAGTTCTTC. The encoded protein is CSVTTSGATYNEQFF.